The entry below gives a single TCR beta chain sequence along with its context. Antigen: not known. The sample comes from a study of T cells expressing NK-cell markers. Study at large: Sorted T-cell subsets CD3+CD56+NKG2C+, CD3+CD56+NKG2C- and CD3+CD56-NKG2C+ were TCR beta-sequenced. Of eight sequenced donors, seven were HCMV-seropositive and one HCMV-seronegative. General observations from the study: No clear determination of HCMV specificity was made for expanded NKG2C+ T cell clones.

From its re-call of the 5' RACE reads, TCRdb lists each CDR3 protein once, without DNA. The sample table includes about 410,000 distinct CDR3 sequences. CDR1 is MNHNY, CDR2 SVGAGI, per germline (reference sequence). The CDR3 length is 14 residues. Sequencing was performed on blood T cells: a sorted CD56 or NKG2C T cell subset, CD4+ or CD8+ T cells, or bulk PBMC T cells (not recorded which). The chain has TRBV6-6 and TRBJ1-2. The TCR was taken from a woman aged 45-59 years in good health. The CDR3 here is CASSYSGDNYGYTF.